The source of this TCR beta chain is a study of shared clonotypes between healthy human individuals. Study information: CD4 naive and CD4 memory each took three plates per donor, while CD8 naive took two and CD8 memory one.

Comment on this clone: Its target is unknown.

Profiled with immunoSEQ multiplex PCR; TCRdb holds only in-frame clones, not every one. The table shows about 1.5 million clones, with approximately 98% occurring only once. The V end lost 5 bases, the J end lost 3 bases, and 20 bases lay between the germline ends. This CDR3 comprises 16 residues. The germline gives CDR1 ENHRY, CDR2 SYGVKD. Study conclusions and caveats: Memory subsets generally showed lower estimated richness than naive subsets.

The TCR originated in a man aged 25-45 years in good health. The sample was naive CD4+ T cells sorted from blood. As to subset: CD45RA+ positively selected. The chain combines TRBV10-3 with TRBJ2-7, with D possibly called TRBD1 or TRBD2 (6 bases each). CDR3 in DNA: TGTGCCATCAGTCCGAGGGGGGCGGAGGGGAGCTACGAGCAGTACTTC. It encodes CAISPRGAEGSYEQYF.